This TCR beta chain comes out of a study of blood T cell repertoires in COVID-19. Across the study: Donors in the United States, Italy and Spain gave samples during acute or convalescent COVID-19.

Authors' data handling: Reference gene primer amplification gave estimated nucleated cell counts. TCRdb keeps only in-frame clones here, not all; method: immunoSEQ multiplex PCR. V and J calls and clone size come straight from that table; D and trimming were deduced from the DNA. The sample has roughly 200,000 clones, about 91% seen once. This CDR3 region has 15 residues. The germline V gene has CDR1 SEHNR and CDR2 FQNEAQ (reference sequence). V was clipped by 5 bases and J by 4 bases; unmatched bases: 5. The gene calls are TRBV7-9 and TRBJ2-7; 13 bases are a match to TRBD2. This sequence originates from a woman aged 40 to 50 with acute COVID-19. Sequencing was carried out using PBMCs or T cells enriched from blood (not recorded which). The CDR3 spells CASSTRTSGSYEQYF. The CDR3 nucleotides are TGTGCCAGCAGCACCCGGACTAGCGGGAGTTACGAGCAGTACTTC.